This T cell receptor beta chain came from a study of blood T cell repertoires in COVID-19. TCRdb's table, derived via immunoSEQ multiplex PCR, lists solely in-frame clones and lacks some. Among around 330,000 clones listed, roughly 90% were seen once. This CDR3 has 13 amino acids. The V gene end was trimmed by 7 bases and the J gene end by 6 bases; junction bases not matched to a gene: 4. Germline loops: CDR1 SGHTA, CDR2 FQGTGA. This sequence joins TRBV7-3 and TRBJ2-2; 8 bases fit TRBD2. The sequence was obtained from a woman aged 18-35 years who had recovered from COVID-19. Sequenced: PBMCs or T cells enriched from blood (not recorded which). Written as DNA, the CDR3 is TGTGCCAGCACCCGGGGGGGGCCCGGGGAGCTGTTTTTT. Protein: CASTRGGPGELFF.